This TCR beta chain was recovered during a study of Tregs in tolerant kidney transplant recipients. General study results and limits: Expanding Tregs on activated donor B cells appeared to best identify donor-specific TCRbeta clones. Biological reproducibility was not directly addressed, but technical replication error appeared minimal.

V shed 4 bases, J shed 5 bases, and the junction held 6 bases outside the gene matches. CDR1 is LNHDA and CDR2 is SQIVND in the germline V gene (reference sequence). The CDR3 is 15 residues long. Thawed PBMCs were FACS-sorted into unstimulated CD4+CD25+CD127- regulatory T cells, CD4+CD25- non-regulatory cells, CD4 and CD8 cells. Worth noting for this clone: Its antigen is not known.

Assay: immunoSEQ multiplex PCR; the TCRdb copy retains only in-frame clones and omits some. Among 200,000 to 300,000 clones listed, roughly 80% were seen once. Input material: CD4+ T cells from blood. The gene calls are TRBV19 and TRBJ2-7, with 12 bases fitting TRBD2. The sequence derives from a human donor in good health. This CDR3 reads CASSSLTSGSDEQYF. CDR3 DNA: TGTGCCAGTAGTAGCTTGACTAGCGGGAGCGACGAGCAGTACTTC.